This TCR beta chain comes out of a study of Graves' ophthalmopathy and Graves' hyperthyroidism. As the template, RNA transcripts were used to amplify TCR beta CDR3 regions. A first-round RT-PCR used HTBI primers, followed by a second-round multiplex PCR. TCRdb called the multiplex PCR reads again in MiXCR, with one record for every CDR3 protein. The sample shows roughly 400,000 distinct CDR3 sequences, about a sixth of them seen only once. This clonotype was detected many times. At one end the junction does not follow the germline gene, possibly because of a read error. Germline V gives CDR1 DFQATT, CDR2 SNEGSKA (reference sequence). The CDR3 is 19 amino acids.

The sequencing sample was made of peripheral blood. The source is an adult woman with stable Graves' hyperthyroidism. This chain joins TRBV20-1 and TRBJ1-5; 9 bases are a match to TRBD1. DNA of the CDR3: TGCAGTGCGAGAGTTACCGGGACAGGGCAAGTTTATAGCAATCAGCCCCAGCATTTT. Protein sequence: CSARVTGTGQVYSNQPQHF.